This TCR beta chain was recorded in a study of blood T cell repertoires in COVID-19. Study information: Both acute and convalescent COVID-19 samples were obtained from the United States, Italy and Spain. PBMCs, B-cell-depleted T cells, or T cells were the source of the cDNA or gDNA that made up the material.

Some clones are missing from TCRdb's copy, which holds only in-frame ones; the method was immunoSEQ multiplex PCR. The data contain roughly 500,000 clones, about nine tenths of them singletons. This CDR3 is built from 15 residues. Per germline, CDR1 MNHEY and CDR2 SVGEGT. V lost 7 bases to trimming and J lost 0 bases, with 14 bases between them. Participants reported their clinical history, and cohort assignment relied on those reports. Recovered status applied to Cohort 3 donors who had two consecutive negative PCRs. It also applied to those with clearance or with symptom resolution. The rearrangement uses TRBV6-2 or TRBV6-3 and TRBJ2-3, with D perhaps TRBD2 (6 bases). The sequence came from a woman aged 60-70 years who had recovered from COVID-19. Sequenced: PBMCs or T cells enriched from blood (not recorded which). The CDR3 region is CASNPGGASTDTQYF. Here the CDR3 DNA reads TGTGCCAGCAACCCCGGGGGTGCTAGCACAGATACGCAGTATTTT.